This T cell receptor beta chain was obtained from a study of cytomegalovirus exposure and HLA in healthy donors. This PCR relied on a set of 60 Vbeta primers and 13 Jbeta primers. The protocol was immunoSEQ multiplex PCR, while the TCRdb copy is restricted to in-frame clones and leaves out a portion. The profile covers about 100,000 clones, with roughly three quarters appearing a single time and around 19% taken by the ten largest. The germline V gene encodes CDR1 MNHNS and CDR2 SASEGT. V was clipped by 7 bases and J by 6 bases, with 15 bases between them. The CDR3 consists of 13 residues. V gene TRBV6-1 combines with J gene TRBJ2-5; TRBD1 is a possible D gene (6 bases). This clonotype was sampled from a woman aged 60-70 years in good health and CMV-seropositive. What was sequenced was PBMCs. The DNA of the CDR3 is TGTGCCAGCATAACAGGGACGAAGAAGACCCAGTACTTC. Protein: CASITGTKKTQYF.